The present TCR beta chain was sequenced within a study of response to subunit inactivated influenza vaccine. In TCRdb, the RT-PCR reads were re-called with MiXCR into one record per CDR3 protein. The table records some 520,000 distinct CDR3 sequences, about 17% of them present only once. This clonotype showed up just a few times. This receptor was obtained from a man aged 50 to 69 who received an inactivated influenza vaccine. Specimen: CD4+ T cells sorted from PBMCs, collected 23 to 25 months after vaccination.

The CDR3 DNA follows: TGCAGTGCTAGAGAATCGAGGCTAGCGGGAGCGGATGAGCAGTTCTTC. Protein product: CSARESRLAGADEQFF. This chain joins TRBV20-1 and TRBJ2-1; 10 nucleotides align to TRBD2. J was trimmed by 8 bases and V by 0 bases; bases with no gene match: 10. This CDR3 is built from 16 residues. From germline, CDR1 is DFQATT and CDR2 SNEGSKA (reference sequence).